This T cell receptor beta chain came from a study of T cells in Graves' hyperthyroidism and ophthalmopathy. The CDR3 loop spans 14 amino acids. Trimming removed 5 bases from V and 1 base from J, with 11 bases in between. Germline V CDR1 and CDR2: SNHLY, FYNNEI. Notes on this clonotype: The antigen remains undetermined.

The study's findings and limits: Blood also showed most of the thyroid clonotypes that were expanded above 0.001. From stable hyperthyroidism, ophthalmopathy was separated by a 13 V-J model.

Researchers amplified the TCR beta CDR3 regions from RNA transcripts. Carried out on the TCR CDR3, a first-round RT-PCR used the HTBI primer set. TCRdb used MiXCR to reprocess the multiplex PCR reads, holding one entry per CDR3 protein. The table records over 250,000 distinct CDR3 sequences, roughly 15% of them present only once. The rearrangement joins TRBV2 to TRBJ1-1, with D tentatively TRBD1 (6 bases). Sample: blood. This clonotype was obtained from a woman aged 40 to 50 with Graves' ophthalmopathy. CDR3 residues: CASSSQGQNTEAFF. In nucleotides, the CDR3 is TGTGCCAGCAGTTCCCAGGGACAGAACACTGAAGCTTTCTTT.